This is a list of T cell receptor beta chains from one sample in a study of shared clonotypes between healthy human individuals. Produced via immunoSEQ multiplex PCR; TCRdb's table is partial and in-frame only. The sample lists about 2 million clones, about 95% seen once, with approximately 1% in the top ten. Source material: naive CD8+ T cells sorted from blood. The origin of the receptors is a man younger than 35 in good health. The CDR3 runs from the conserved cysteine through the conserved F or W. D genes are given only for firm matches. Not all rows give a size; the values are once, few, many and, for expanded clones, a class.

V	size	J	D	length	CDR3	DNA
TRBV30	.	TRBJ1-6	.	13	CAWSVQGNSPLHF	TGTGCCTGGAGTGTCCAGGGGAATTCACCCCTCCACTTT
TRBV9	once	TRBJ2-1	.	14	CASSVAGEGYEQFF	TGTGCCAGCAGCGTAGCGGGAGAGGGCTATGAGCAGTTCTTC
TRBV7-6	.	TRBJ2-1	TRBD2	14	CASSLGGGGNEQFF	TGTGCCAGCAGCTTAGGGGGGGGAGGCAATGAGCAGTTCTTC
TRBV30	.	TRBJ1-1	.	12	CAWSAPQPEAFF	TGTGCCTGGAGTGCCCCACAGCCTGAAGCTTTCTTT
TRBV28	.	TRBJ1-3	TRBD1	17	CASSLFRAGGIGNTIYF	TGTGCCAGCAGTTTATTTCGGGCAGGGGGCATCGGAAACACCATATATTTT
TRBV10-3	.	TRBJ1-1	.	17	CAISDRGIGQMNTEAFF	TGTGCCATCAGTGACAGGGGCATTGGACAGATGAACACTGAAGCTTTCTTT
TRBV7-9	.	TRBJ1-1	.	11	CASSPSGEAFF	TGTGCCAGCAGCCCATCAGGTGAAGCTTTCTTT
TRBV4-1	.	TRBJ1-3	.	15	CASSQEGNSGNTIYF	TGCGCCAGCAGCCAAGAGGGTAACTCTGGAAACACCATATATTTT
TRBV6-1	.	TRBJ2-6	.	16	CASSEQGFSGANVLTF	TGTGCCAGCAGTGAACAGGGATTCTCTGGGGCCAACGTCCTGACTTTC
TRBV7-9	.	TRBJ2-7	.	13	CASTGSLTYEQYF	TGTGCCAGCACAGGATCCCTAACCTACGAGCAGTACTTC
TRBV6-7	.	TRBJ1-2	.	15	CASSSNAGVDYGYTF	TGTGCCAGCAGTTCAAACGCGGGGGTTGACTATGGCTACACCTTC
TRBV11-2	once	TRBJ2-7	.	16	CASSLEPGTIPYEQYF	TGTGCCAGCAGCTTAGAGCCGGGAACCATACCCTACGAGCAGTACTTC
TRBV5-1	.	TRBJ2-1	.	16	CASSLRANSRYNEQFF	TGCGCCAGCAGCCTGCGGGCTAACTCTCGGTACAATGAGCAGTTCTTC
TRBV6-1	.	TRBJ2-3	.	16	CASSEYRSTSTDTQYF	TGTGCCAGCAGTGAATATCGGAGCACTAGCACAGATACGCAGTATTTT
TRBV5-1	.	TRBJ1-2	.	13	CASSLFSGYGYTF	TGCGCCAGCAGCTTGTTCTCCGGCTATGGCTACACCTTC
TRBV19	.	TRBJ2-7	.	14	CASSPHFGAYEQYF	TGTGCCAGTAGCCCACACTTTGGGGCCTACGAGCAGTACTTC
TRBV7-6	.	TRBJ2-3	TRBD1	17	CASSLGRGTGGTDTQYF	TGTGCCAGCAGCTTAGGGCGAGGGACAGGGGGCACAGATACGCAGTATTTT
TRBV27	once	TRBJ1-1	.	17	CASSHLGVGGVNTEAFF	TGTGCCAGCAGTCATCTGGGGGTGGGGGGAGTAAACACTGAAGCTTTCTTT
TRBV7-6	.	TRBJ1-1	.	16	CASSLGQGRESTEAFF	TGTGCCAGCAGCTTAGGGCAGGGGAGAGAGAGCACTGAAGCTTTCTTT
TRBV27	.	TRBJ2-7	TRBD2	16	CASSLLPSGFSYEQYF	TGTGCCAGCAGTCTCCTCCCTAGCGGATTCTCCTACGAGCAGTACTTC
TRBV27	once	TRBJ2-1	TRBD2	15	CASSYIAGAGNEQFF	TGTGCCAGCAGTTACATAGCGGGAGCGGGGAATGAGCAGTTCTTC
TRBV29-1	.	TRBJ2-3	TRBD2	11	CLGEGTDTQYF	TGCCTCGGGGAGGGGACAGATACGCAGTATTTT
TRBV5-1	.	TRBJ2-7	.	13	CASSLTAVHEQYF	TGCGCCAGCAGCTTGACGGCGGTCCACGAGCAGTACTTC
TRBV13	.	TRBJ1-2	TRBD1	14	CASSAGQSSYGYTF	TGTGCCAGCAGCGCGGGACAGTCAAGCTATGGCTACACCTTC
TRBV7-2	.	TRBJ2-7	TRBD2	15	CASSPNGGRYGEQYF	TGTGCCAGCAGCCCGAATGGCGGGAGGTATGGCGAGCAGTACTTC
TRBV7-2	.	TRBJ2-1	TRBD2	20	CASSLAPSLAGDQAYNEQFF	TGTGCCAGCAGCTTAGCTCCTTCCCTAGCGGGGGACCAGGCCTACAATGAGCAGTTCTTC
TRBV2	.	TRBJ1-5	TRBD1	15	CASSGTGAVGQPQHF	TGTGCCAGCAGTGGCACAGGGGCAGTGGGGCAGCCCCAGCATTTT
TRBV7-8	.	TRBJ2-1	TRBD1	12	CASRTGNNEQFF	TGTGCCAGCAGGACAGGGAACAATGAGCAGTTCTTC
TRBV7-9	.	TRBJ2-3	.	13	CAEDGEEGDTQYF	TGTGCCGAGGACGGGGAAGAAGGAGATACGCAGTATTTT
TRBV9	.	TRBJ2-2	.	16	CASSVPRDLNTGELFF	TGTGCCAGCAGCGTACCCCGGGACCTAAACACCGGGGAGCTGTTTTTT
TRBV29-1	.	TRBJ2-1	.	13	CSVGEGDYNEQFF	TGCAGCGTTGGGGAAGGAGACTACAATGAGCAGTTCTTC
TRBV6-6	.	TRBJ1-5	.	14	CASSLRISNQPQHF	TGTGCCAGCAGCCTGAGGATAAGCAATCAGCCCCAGCATTTT
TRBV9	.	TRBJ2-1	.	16	CASSVGLAPTYNEQFF	TGTGCCAGCAGCGTAGGCCTAGCCCCCACCTACAATGAGCAGTTCTTC
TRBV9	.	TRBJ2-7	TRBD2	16	CASSVEDGEGYHEQYF	TGTGCCAGCAGCGTAGAGGACGGGGAGGGGTACCACGAGCAGTACTTC
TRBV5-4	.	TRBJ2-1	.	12	CASSPAWNEQFF	TGTGCCAGCAGCCCAGCCTGGAATGAGCAGTTCTTC
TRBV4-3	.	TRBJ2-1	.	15	CASSQVFLAGHEQFF	TGCGCCAGCAGCCAAGTATTCCTTGCGGGGCATGAGCAGTTCTTC
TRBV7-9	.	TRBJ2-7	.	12	CASNFEDSEQYF	TGTGCCAGCAACTTCGAGGATTCCGAGCAGTACTTC
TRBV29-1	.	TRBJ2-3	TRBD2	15	CSVELAGRGTDTQYF	TGCAGCGTTGAACTAGCGGGAAGAGGCACAGATACGCAGTATTTT
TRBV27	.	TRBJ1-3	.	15	CASIPDSPSGNTIYF	TGTGCCAGCATACCGGACAGTCCCTCTGGAAACACCATATATTTT
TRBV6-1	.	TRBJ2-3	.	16	CASSERTPSPTDTQYF	TGTGCCAGCAGTGAGAGGACACCCTCCCCCACAGATACGCAGTATTTT
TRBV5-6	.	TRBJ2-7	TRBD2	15	CASSLALAGGYEQYF	TGTGCCAGCAGCCTTGCACTAGCGGGAGGCTACGAGCAGTACTTC
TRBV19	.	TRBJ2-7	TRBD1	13	CASSNGQGYEQYF	TGTGCCAGTAGCAACGGACAGGGCTACGAGCAGTACTTC
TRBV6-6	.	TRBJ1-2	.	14	CASSYSGGDYGYTF	TGTGCCAGCAGTTACTCAGGGGGTGACTATGGCTACACCTTC
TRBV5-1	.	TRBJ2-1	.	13	CASSLGTGPEQFF	TGCGCCAGCAGCTTGGGCACAGGGCCTGAGCAGTTCTTC
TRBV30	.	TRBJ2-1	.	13	CAWRGSSYNEQFF	TGTGCCTGGAGAGGGAGCTCCTACAATGAGCAGTTCTTC
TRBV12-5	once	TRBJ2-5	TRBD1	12	CASGQGQETQYF	TGTGCTAGTGGACAGGGGCAAGAGACCCAGTACTTC
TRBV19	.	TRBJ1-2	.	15	CASSMAPSTNYGYTF	TGTGCCAGTAGTATGGCTCCCAGTACGAACTATGGCTACACCTTC
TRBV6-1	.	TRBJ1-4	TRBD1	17	CASSGRDREEVEEKLFF	TGTGCCAGCAGTGGACGGGACAGGGAGGAAGTGGAAGAAAAACTGTTTTTT
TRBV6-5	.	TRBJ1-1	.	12	CASSTMNTEAFF	TGTGCCAGCAGTACGATGAACACTGAAGCTTTCTTT
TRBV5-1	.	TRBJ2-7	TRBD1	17	CASSLAALGQGLYEQYF	TGCGCCAGCAGCTTGGCCGCCCTGGGACAGGGCCTCTACGAGCAGTACTTC
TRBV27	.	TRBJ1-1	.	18	CASSPTLFGRVMNTEAFF	TGTGCCAGCAGTCCGACCCTGTTCGGTCGGGTAATGAACACTGAAGCTTTCTTT